This T cell receptor beta chain was sequenced in a study of Ad26.COV2.S vaccination and SARS-CoV-2 variants. In the study overall: Ad26.COV2.S given intramuscularly, once or twice 56 days apart. Study results and limitations: Total T cell responses, in the TCR breadth and depth analyses, may have been underestimated. Recipients of vaccine and of placebo showed similar breadth of their non-spike TCR repertoires.

The treatment here: around 19 received Ad26.COV2.S at low or high dose, single or two shots; several received placebo; per-sample allocation not given. The samples date from day 63 after the first vaccine or placebo injection. An Ad26 vector expressing Wuhan-strain SARS-CoV-2 spike constituted the vaccine. The CDR3 extends over 17 amino acids. Germline V gives CDR1 SGHRS, CDR2 YFSETQ. Trimming took 0 bases from V and 0 from J, leaving 13 bases between them. The repertoire was sequenced with immunoSEQ multiplex PCR; TCRdb's copy has only in-frame clones and lacks some. This sample has 400,000 or so clones, with 80% to 90% found just once. With respect to this clone: Its antigen is unidentified.

The sequencing here drew on peripheral blood, taken in a trial of Ad26.COV2.S vaccine versus placebo. The chain is built from TRBV5-1 and TRBJ1-3; D uncertain. The source of this sequence is a person between 18 and 59 years old who received the Ad26.COV2.S COVID-19 vaccine or a placebo. The CDR3 sequence: CASSLVFPGGSGNTIYF. The CDR3, as DNA: TGCGCCAGCAGCTTGGTATTCCCGGGAGGCTCTGGAAACACCATATATTTT. Together with reference TRBV5-1 and TRBJ1-3, the CDR3 gives the full variable domain: KAGVTQTPRYLIKTRGQQVTLSCSPISGHRSVSWYQQTPGQGLQFLFEYFSETQRNKGNFPGRFSGRQFSNSRSEMNVSTLELGDSALYLCASSLVFPGGSGNTIYFGEGSWLTVV.